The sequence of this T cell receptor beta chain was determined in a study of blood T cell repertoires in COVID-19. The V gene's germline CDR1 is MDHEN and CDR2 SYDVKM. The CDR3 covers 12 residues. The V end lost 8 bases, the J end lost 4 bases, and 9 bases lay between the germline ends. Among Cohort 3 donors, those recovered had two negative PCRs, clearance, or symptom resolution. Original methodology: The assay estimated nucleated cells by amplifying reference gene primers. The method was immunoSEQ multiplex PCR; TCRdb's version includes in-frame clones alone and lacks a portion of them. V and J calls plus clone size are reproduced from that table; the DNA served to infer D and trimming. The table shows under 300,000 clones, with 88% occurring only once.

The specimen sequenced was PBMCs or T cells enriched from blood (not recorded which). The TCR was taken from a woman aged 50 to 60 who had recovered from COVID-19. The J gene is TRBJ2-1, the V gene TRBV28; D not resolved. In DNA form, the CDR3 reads TGTGCCAGCCAGGTTTTATACAATGAGCAGTTCTTC. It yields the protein CASQVLYNEQFF.